A single sample gave rise to the 32 T cell receptor beta chains below, sequenced in a study of control samples from healthy donors and cancer patients. Measured with immunoSEQ multiplex PCR; TCRdb has only the in-frame clones, and not every one. Seen here are about 90,000 clones, just over 90% observed once, and the top ten hold 1.5%. Sequencing used blood. All receptors derive from a woman aged 25 to 39 in good health.

V and J are TRBV19 and TRBJ1-5; D is unclear. CDR1 and CDR2 (germline): LNHDA, SQIVND (reference sequence). V lost 5 bases, J lost 3 bases, and 5 bases lay in between. The CDR3 totals 12 residues. CDR3 amino acids: CASSFLNQPQHF. The DNA of the CDR3 is TGTGCCAGTAGTTTCCTCAATCAGCCCCAGCATTTT.

This chain links TRBV24-1 with TRBJ2-1; D not resolved. CDR1 is KGHDR and CDR2 is SFDVKD in the germline V gene. The V and J ends lost 1 base and 7 bases respectively, with 7 bases between them. The CDR3 spans 13 residues. CDR3 sequence: CATSDFSRNEQFF. CDR3 bases: TGTGCCACCAGTGATTTTTCACGTAATGAGCAGTTCTTC.

The chain joins TRBV11-2 to TRBJ1-3; D ambiguous. Germline V lookup: CDR1 SGHAT, CDR2 FQNNGV. This CDR3 region has 14 residues. V gave up 5 bases and J gave up 8 bases, with 16 bases separating them. CDR3 region: CASSQQYLVDTIYF. DNA for the CDR3: TGTGCCAGCAGCCAGCAATACTTGGTTGACACCATATATTTT.

The V gene is TRBV28, the J gene TRBJ2-7; D tentatively fits TRBD1 or TRBD2 (5 bases each). Germline CDR1 reads MDHEN; CDR2 reads SYDVKM. Trimming left V 5 bases short and J 3 bases short, with 23 bases between. There are 17 residues in the CDR3. The CDR3 DNA reads as TGTGCCAGCAGTCCCACCGGGACCCATCCGAGGGGCTACGAGCAGTACTTC. Protein sequence: CASSPTGTHPRGYEQYF.

J is TRBJ2-3 and V is TRBV21-1; TRBD1 reflects the table's D call only, with no check against the DNA. TRBV21-1 is described as a pseudogene. The CDR3 sequence is 18 residues long. For the CDR3, the DNA is TGTGCCAGCACAAAAACCTACTCCCCGACAGAAAGCACAGATACGCAGTATTTT. It codes for CASTKTYSPTESTDTQYF.

CDR3 coding DNA: TGTGCCAGCCCTCCGTCTTTCTCTGGGGCCAACGTCCTGACTTTC. Its protein is CASPPSFSGANVLTF. V and J are TRBV7-3 and TRBJ2-6; D ambiguous. Trimming took off 8 bases at V and 0 bases at J, with 11 bases between the two ends. CDR3 length: 15 residues. Germline CDR1 is SGHTA and CDR2 is FQGTGA.

This clone was observed once. The chain couples TRBV4-1 to TRBJ1-1, with 7 bases matching TRBD1. Germline assignment: CDR1 MGHRA and CDR2 YSYEKL. The CDR3 is 15 residues long. V lost 3 bases to trimming and J lost 5 bases; unmatched junction nucleotides: 9. The CDR3 nucleotides read TGCGCCAGCAGCCACCAACCTGGACAGGAAACTGAAGCTTTCTTT. It specifies CASSHQPGQETEAFF.

The chain is built from TRBV6-5 and TRBJ1-2, with D hard to call. Germline lookup yields CDR1 MNHEY and CDR2 SVGAGI. The CDR3 has 14 residues. The germline V and J ends were trimmed by 2 bases and 4 bases, with 11 bases remaining between them. CDR3 amino acids: CASSYGQGIYGYTF. CDR3 coding DNA: TGTGCCAGCAGTTACGGCCAAGGGATCTATGGCTACACCTTC.

The chain recombines TRBV29-1 with TRBJ2-1; 7 bases match TRBD2. CDR1 and CDR2 (germline): SQVTM, ANQGSEA. V was pared by 2 bases and J by 4 bases, with 11 bases of the junction left unmatched. The CDR3 has 16 amino acids. CDR3 DNA sequence: TGCAGCGTTGAAAGCGGGGCCAGGTTAGGTTACAATGAGCAGTTCTTC. This sequence encodes CSVESGARLGYNEQFF.

This clone was seen only once. CDR3 amino acids: CASSFPGGAYEQYF. The CDR3 nucleotides are TGTGCCAGCAGTTTCCCCGGGGGGGCCTACGAGCAGTACTTC. This chain joins TRBV28 and TRBJ2-7; 8 bases are shared with TRBD2. The CDR3 is made up of 14 amino acids. The V gene's germline CDR1 is MDHEN and CDR2 SYDVKM. V dropped 3 bases and J dropped 2; count of bases not matched to a gene: 3.

The chain employs TRBV5-6 and TRBJ2-7; a possible D gene is TRBD1 (6 bases). V was shortened by 1 base and J by 2 bases, with 10 bases between the two germline ends. The CDR3 is 14 residues long. Germline values: CDR1 SGHDT, CDR2 YYEEEE. The CDR3 spells CASSLSYRAYEQYF. DNA of the CDR3: TGTGCCAGCAGCTTGTCGTACAGGGCCTACGAGCAGTACTTC.

This chain joins TRBV18 and TRBJ2-1; TRBD1 agrees at 9 bases. V lost 6 bases and J lost 3; bases outside the gene matches: 15. The CDR3 covers 18 residues. Germline V gene lookup returns CDR1 KGHSH and CDR2 LQKENI. CDR3 sequence: CASSPGQGTIRNYNEQFF. The CDR3 bases are TGTGCCAGCTCGCCGGGACAGGGAACCATTCGTAACTACAATGAGCAGTTCTTC.

The chain is built from TRBV25-1 and TRBJ1-1; D call uncertain. The V end was cut by 2 bases, the J end by 1 base, with 8 bases between. Germline V CDR1 and CDR2: MGHDK, SYGVNS. The CDR3 is 14 residues long. In DNA form, the CDR3 reads TGTGCCAGCAGTGAAAATCCGGGGAACACTGAAGCTTTCTTT. Its protein product is CASSENPGNTEAFF.

The chain couples TRBV4-1 to TRBJ1-5; D uncertain. Germline CDR1 is MGHRA and CDR2 is YSYEKL. The length of the CDR3 is 13 residues. The V end lost 1 base, the J end lost 11 bases, and 12 bases lay between the germline ends. The CDR3 protein is CASSQVGIGAQHF. The CDR3 nucleotides read TGCGCCAGCAGCCAAGTAGGAATTGGGGCCCAGCATTTT.

The chain carries TRBV5-1 and TRBJ2-3, with D maybe TRBD2 (5 bases). Germline V gene data show CDR1 as SGHRS and CDR2 as YFSETQ. Between the trimmed V and J ends, which lost 0 bases and 1 base, there was a span of 18 bases. The CDR3 spans 18 residues. The CDR3 DNA is TGCGCCAGCAGCTTGGCAACTCGAGGGATATCAGGCACAGATACGCAGTATTTT. It specifies CASSLATRGISGTDTQYF.

This clone is categorized as large. The rearrangement uses TRBV7-9 and TRBJ2-7, with D perhaps TRBD1 (6 bases). Per the germline V gene, CDR1 is SEHNR and CDR2 is FQNEAQ (reference sequence). Deletions cut 5 bases from V and 4 bases from J, with 15 bases between. This CDR3 has 14 residues. In DNA form, the CDR3 reads TGTGCCAGCAGCCGAGTGGGGGACACGTACGAGCAGTACTTC. Its translation is CASSRVGDTYEQYF.

The V gene is TRBV12-3 or TRBV12-4, the J gene TRBJ1-1, with D unclear. This CDR3 region has 12 residues. Trimming removed 7 bases at V and 0 bases at J, with 6 bases between. CDR3 in DNA: TGTGCCAGCAACGACTTGAACACTGAAGCTTTCTTT. Translation gives CASNDLNTEAFF.

The chain employs TRBV6-1 and TRBJ2-7; 9 nucleotides agree with TRBD2. After removal of 1 base from V and 5 bases from J, the junction contained 6 bases not matched to a gene. CDR1 MNHNS and CDR2 SASEGT come from the germline V gene. The length of the CDR3 is 15 residues. DNA for the CDR3: TGTGCCAGCAGTGAAGTGGCTAGCGGGAACCACGAGCAGTACTTC. This gives the protein CASSEVASGNHEQYF.

The chain is built from TRBV11-1 and TRBJ2-7, with 7 bases fitting TRBD1. CDR3 size: 15 residues. The J segment lost 0 bases and the V segment lost 4 bases, leaving 6 bases of the junction unmatched. Germline loops: CDR1 SGHAT, CDR2 FQDESV (reference sequence). CDR3 region: CASSSIGQASYEQYF. In nucleotides, the CDR3 is TGTGCCAGCAGCTCGATTGGACAGGCCTCCTACGAGCAGTACTTC.

The genes are TRBV5-4 and TRBJ1-2; 7 bases match TRBD1. Trimming cost V 4 bases and J 8 bases; bases outside gene matches: 5. The CDR3 is made up of 12 amino acids. CDR1 is SGHNT and CDR2 is YYREEE in the germline V gene (reference sequence). Here the CDR3 DNA reads TGTGCCAGCAGCGGACAGGTGGGCGGCTACACCTTC. Its protein product is CASSGQVGGYTF.

The chain couples TRBV3-1 (or the pseudogene TRBV3-2) to TRBJ1-2; 9 bases are a match to TRBD1. This CDR3 is 14 amino acids long. CDR1 is LGHDT and CDR2 is YNNKEL in the germline V gene (reference sequence). Losses at the gene ends were 8 bases for V and 3 bases for J; bases not matched to a gene: 7. The CDR3 sequence: CASGTGLFDYGYTF. CDR3 in DNA: TGTGCCAGCGGGACAGGGTTATTCGACTATGGCTACACCTTC.

The chain has TRBV28 and TRBJ1-3, with D possibly being TRBD1 (5 bases). With 6 bases removed from V and 1 base from J, the gap between germline ends came to 10 bases. From germline, CDR1 is MDHEN and CDR2 SYDVKM. The CDR3 runs to 14 residues. CDR3 protein: CASREQGSGNTIYF. The CDR3 nucleotides are TGTGCCAGCAGGGAGCAGGGTTCTGGAAACACCATATATTTT. The whole variable domain, remainder taken from reference TRBV28 and TRBJ1-3, is DVKVTQSSRYLVKRTGEKVFLECVQDMDHENMFWYRQDPGLGLRLIYFSYDVKMKEKGDIPEGYSVSREKKERFSLILESASTNQTSMYLCASREQGSGNTIYFGEGSWLTVV.

This chain joins TRBV18 and TRBJ1-3; the D gene is possibly TRBD1 (6 bases). Germline CDR1 and CDR2: KGHSH and LQKENI. Trimming took 2 bases from V and 1 from J, leaving 15 bases between them. The CDR3 is made up of 17 amino acids. The CDR3 reads CASSPSAGQRSGNTIYF. As DNA, the CDR3 is TGTGCCAGCTCACCATCCGCAGGACAGAGGTCTGGAAACACCATATATTTT.

The chain links TRBV5-4 to TRBJ2-5; no clear D gene. Germline CDR1 is SGHNT and CDR2 is YYREEE (reference sequence). Between the trimmed V and J ends, which lost 2 bases and 1 base, there was a span of 9 bases. The CDR3 has 14 amino acids. The CDR3 region has the DNA TGTGCCAGCAGCTTATATGGAACCCAAGAGACCCAGTACTTC. Its translation: CASSLYGTQETQYF.

This clone has just one count. The chain links TRBV28 to TRBJ1-1; possible D gene TRBD1, 5 bases. Trimming shortened V by 4 bases and J by 4 bases, and 16 bases separated the two germline ends. The germline CDR1 and CDR2 sequences are MDHEN and SYDVKM. CDR3 length equals 15 residues. CDR3 DNA: TGTGCCAGCAGTTCCCCTTGGGAGCAGGGCACTGAAGCTTTCTTT. Its translation is CASSSPWEQGTEAFF.

This chain uses TRBV24-1 with TRBJ2-5, with TRBD2 as a possible D gene (6 bases). Germline V gene data show CDR1 as KGHDR and CDR2 as SFDVKD. This CDR3 contains 15 residues. Trimming left V 4 bases short and J 1 base short, with 12 bases between. The CDR3 is CATSDTDGSQETQYF. CDR3 sequence (DNA): TGTGCCACCAGTGACACGGACGGGAGCCAAGAGACCCAGTACTTC.

This chain uses TRBV9 with TRBJ1-6, with D possibly being TRBD1 (6 bases). V shed 3 bases and J shed 7 bases, with 11 bases lying between them. Germline V gives CDR1 SGDLS, CDR2 YYNGEE. The CDR3 covers 14 residues. Here the CDR3 reads CASSGTDYNSPLHF. The CDR3 nucleotides are TGTGCCAGCAGCGGGACAGATTACAATTCACCCCTCCACTTT.

The J gene is TRBJ1-3, the V gene TRBV30; D ambiguous. The CDR3 length is 14 residues. Germline values: CDR1 GTSNPN, CDR2 SVGIG (reference sequence). Trimming pared 3 bases from V and 0 bases from J, leaving 9 bases between. This chain's CDR3 is CAWSLDFSGNTIYF. The CDR3 nucleotides read TGTGCCTGGAGCCTCGACTTCTCTGGAAACACCATATATTTT.

For the CDR3, the DNA is TGCGCCAGCAGCCTATCTTTACAGGGATACGAGCAGTACTTC. Its protein is CASSLSLQGYEQYF. The genes are TRBV5-1 and TRBJ2-7; D may be TRBD1 (6 bases). The CDR3 extends over 14 amino acids. The germline V gene has CDR1 SGHRS and CDR2 YFSETQ. The V gene lost 4 bases and the J gene lost 4 bases, with 15 bases spanning the gap.

The genes are TRBV19 and TRBJ2-7; 7 bases agree with TRBD2. V shed 6 bases and J 0 bases; nucleotides not matched to a gene: 5. This CDR3 contains 14 residues. CDR1 is LNHDA, CDR2 SQIVND, per germline (reference sequence). CDR3 sequence reads: CASRPSGSSYEQYF. In nucleotides, the CDR3 is TGTGCCAGTAGACCTAGCGGAAGCTCCTACGAGCAGTACTTC.

This rearrangement joins TRBV2 to TRBJ1-1, with 8 bases lining up with TRBD1. Trimming removed 6 bases from V and 1 base from J; junction bases left unmatched: 7. The CDR3 length is 15 residues. Germline-derived CDR1 and CDR2 are SNHLY and FYNNEI. CDR3 DNA: TGTGCCAGCAGCGCCCCGGGACAGGAGAACACTGAAGCTTTCTTT. It specifies CASSAPGQENTEAFF.

The V call is TRBV5-4, the J call TRBJ2-7; perhaps D is TRBD1 or TRBD2 (5 bases each). Germline CDR1 SGHNT, CDR2 YYREEE (reference sequence). The V and J ends lost 4 bases and 0 bases respectively, with 14 bases between them. The CDR3 totals 15 residues. The CDR3 nucleotides read TGTGCCAGCAGCCCCCCCCCAGGGACCTCCTACGAGCAGTACTTC. Its translation is CASSPPPGTSYEQYF.